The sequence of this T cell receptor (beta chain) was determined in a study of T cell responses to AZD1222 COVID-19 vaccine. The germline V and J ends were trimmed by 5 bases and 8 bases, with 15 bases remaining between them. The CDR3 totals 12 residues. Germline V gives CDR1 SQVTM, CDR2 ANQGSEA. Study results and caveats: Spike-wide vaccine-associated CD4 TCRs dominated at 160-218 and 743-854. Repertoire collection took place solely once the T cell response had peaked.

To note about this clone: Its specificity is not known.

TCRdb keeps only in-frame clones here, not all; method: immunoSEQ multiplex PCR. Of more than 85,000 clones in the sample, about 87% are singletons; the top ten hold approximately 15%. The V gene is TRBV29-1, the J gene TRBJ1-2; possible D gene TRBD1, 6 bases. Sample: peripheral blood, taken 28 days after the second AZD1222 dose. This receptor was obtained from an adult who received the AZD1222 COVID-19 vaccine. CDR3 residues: CSVPDRSLGYTF. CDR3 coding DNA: TGCAGCGTTCCTGACAGGTCTTTGGGCTACACCTTC.